Listed here are 12 T cell receptor beta chains from one sample, sequenced in a study of persistence of HIV-infected CD4 T cells. Overlapping HIV-1 Gag 15-mer peptides at about 1 ug per peptide per mL were used. Sorting of responding CD4+ T cells relied on upregulated CD40 ligand together with CD69. These receptors' targets are unknown. This was the immunoSEQ version 4 assay in survey mode. Using immunoSEQ multiplex PCR, the repertoire was profiled, and TCRdb retains in-frame clones only, with some absent. In the table there are tens of thousands of clones, approximately 79% of which are singletons. The material was CD4+ T cells sorted from PBMCs after approximately 19-hour stimulation, obtained from a patient who received antiretroviral therapy. All receptors come from an adult man with HIV who was CMV-seropositive.

This chain joins TRBV12-5 and TRBJ1-1; D unresolved. Germline V gives CDR1 LGHNT, CDR2 FRNRAP. CDR3 length: 12 amino acids. V gave up 6 bases and J gave up 5 bases, with 10 bases separating them. The CDR3 sequence is CASGDGFTEAFF. DNA for the CDR3: TGTGCTAGTGGCGACGGTTTTACTGAAGCTTTCTTT.

The chain couples TRBV5-1 to TRBJ2-3; 8 nucleotides align to TRBD2. CDR3 length equals 15 residues. Looked up from germline, CDR1 is SGHRS and CDR2 is YFSETQ. The trim removed 3 bases at V and 2 bases at J, leaving 5 bases unmatched. The CDR3 here is CASSYGGAHTDTQYF. The DNA of the CDR3 is TGCGCCAGCAGCTACGGGGGGGCACACACAGATACGCAGTATTTT. Supplemented by reference TRBV5-1 and TRBJ2-3, the full variable domain reads KAGVTQTPRYLIKTRGQQVTLSCSPISGHRSVSWYQQTPGQGLQFLFEYFSETQRNKGNFPGRFSGRQFSNSRSEMNVSTLELGDSALYLCASSYGGAHTDTQYFGPGTRLTVL.

This rearrangement joins TRBV15 to TRBJ1-6, with a weak D call TRBD1 (5 bases). The germline gives CDR1 LNHNV, CDR2 YYDKDF (reference sequence). V was cut by 4 bases and J by 4 bases, with 11 bases left in between. The CDR3 length is 15 residues. In DNA form, the CDR3 reads TGTGCCACCAGCAAAGAGAGGGGTTATAATTCACCCCTCCACTTT. Translating it yields CATSKERGYNSPLHF.

The chain uses TRBV28 and TRBJ2-7, with 15 bases lining up with TRBD2. The CDR3 contains 17 residues. Germline CDR1 and CDR2: MDHEN and SYDVKM. The V segment lost 8 bases and the J segment 2 bases; nucleotides outside the gene matches: 10. In DNA, the CDR3 is TGTGCCAGCCCACCCGGACTAGCGGGGGGGCGGGCCTACGAGCAGTACTTC. Translated: CASPPGLAGGRAYEQYF.

This clone was recorded a few times. The chain has TRBV30 and TRBJ1-6, with D possibly TRBD1 on 6 matching bases. CDR1 and CDR2 from the germline V gene are GTSNPN and SVGIG (reference sequence). The CDR3 runs 15 residues. Trimming stripped 1 base from V and 6 bases from J, with 13 bases between. The CDR3 reads CAWSGGLPFNSPLHF. CDR3 DNA: TGTGCCTGGAGTGGGGGGCTCCCATTTAATTCACCCCTCCACTTT.

This chain joins TRBV5-4 and TRBJ1-6; D not certain. The CDR3 loop spans 16 amino acids. Trimming shortened V by 4 bases and J by 9 bases, and 20 bases separated the two germline ends. CDR1 is SGHNT and CDR2 is YYREEE in the germline V gene (reference sequence). The CDR3: CASSPVRPGPGSPLHF. DNA for the CDR3: TGTGCCAGCAGCCCGGTCCGTCCAGGACCTGGTTCACCCCTCCACTTT.

This clone was observed a few times. J is TRBJ1-3 and V is TRBV7-3; D is undetermined. Germline values: CDR1 SGHTA, CDR2 FQGTGA. The CDR3 totals 13 residues. Between the trimmed V and J ends, which lost 4 bases and 0 bases, there was a span of 4 bases. The CDR3, as DNA: TGTGCCAGCAGCTGGGGCTCTGGAAACACCATATATTTT. Translating gives CASSWGSGNTIYF.

The J gene is TRBJ2-7, the V gene TRBV14; D not resolved. CDR3 length equals 13 residues. V was clipped by 0 bases and J by 9 bases, with 12 bases between them. Germline lookup yields CDR1 SGHDN and CDR2 FVKESK. The CDR3 DNA sequence: TGTGCCAGCAGCCAAGATCCGGGTACGGCGCAGTACTTC. Translating it yields CASSQDPGTAQYF.

The rearrangement joins TRBV3-1 (or the pseudogene TRBV3-2) to TRBJ1-4, with D perhaps TRBD1 (5 bases). This CDR3 spans 14 amino acids. Trimming left V 3 bases short and J 6 bases short, with 11 bases between. Germline V gene lookup returns CDR1 LGHDT and CDR2 YNNKEL (reference sequence). CDR3 residues: CASSQSGGHEKLFF. The CDR3 bases are TGTGCCAGCAGCCAGAGCGGGGGACATGAAAAACTGTTTTTT.

The chain links TRBV5-1 to TRBJ1-5, with unresolved D. Trimming took 0 bases from V and 0 from J, leaving 4 bases between them. The CDR3 contains 14 residues. Germline CDR1 and CDR2: SGHRS and YFSETQ. In nucleotides, the CDR3 is TGCGCCAGCAGCTTGGACGGTAGCAATCAGCCCCAGCATTTT. This encodes CASSLDGSNQPQHF.

The gene calls are TRBV5-1 and TRBJ2-2; no firm D call. Germline CDR1 and CDR2: SGHRS and YFSETQ. The CDR3 contains 15 residues. Trimming left V 0 bases short and J 2 bases short, with 8 bases between. The CDR3 sequence is CASSLASHNTGELFF. The CDR3 DNA reads TGCGCCAGCAGCTTGGCGAGCCACAACACCGGGGAGCTGTTTTTT.

This chain joins TRBV7-3 and TRBJ2-3; perhaps TRBD1 as D (7 bases). Between the trimmed V and J ends, which lost 2 bases and 5 bases, there was a span of 14 bases. The CDR3 runs to 15 residues. Germline loops: CDR1 SGHTA, CDR2 FQGTGA. The CDR3 reads CASSLLEGAQDTQYF. DNA for the CDR3: TGTGCCAGCAGCTTATTGGAGGGGGCCCAAGATACGCAGTATTTT.